Following are 30 T cell receptor beta chains from one sample sequenced in a study of beta chain features in type 1 diabetes. No cognate antigen is known for these TCRs. The authors reverse transcribed all of the isolated RNA, so sequencing captured expressed TCRB transcripts. This table comes from immunoSEQ multiplex PCR, and its TCRdb copy is limited to in-frame clones, with some not included. The repertoire includes around 150,000 clones, roughly 10% of them detected once, and under 0.85% sits in the top ten. Study-wide results and caveats: All four CD4+ subsets from Type 1 diabetes patients carried moderately but significantly shorter TCRB CDR3s.

Sequencing was done on a sample of central memory CD4+ T cells from blood. The receptor source for this set is a woman under 40 with type 1 diabetes.

The chain is built from TRBV28 and TRBJ2-7; a possible D gene is TRBD1 (5 bases). Germline loops: CDR1 MDHEN, CDR2 SYDVKM. Trimming stripped 5 bases from V and 0 bases from J, with 14 bases between. This CDR3 comprises 15 residues. The CDR3 region has the DNA TGTGCCAGCAGTCCTATTCCGGACACCTCCTACGAGCAGTACTTC. It yields the protein CASSPIPDTSYEQYF.

The rearrangement joins TRBV5-6 to TRBJ1-1, with 7 bases fitting TRBD1. V lost 6 bases to trimming and J lost 1 base; unmatched junction nucleotides: 15. This CDR3 contains 17 residues. Germline lookup yields CDR1 SGHDT and CDR2 YYEEEE. CDR3 loop: CASIRTEGGAENTEAFF. DNA for the CDR3: TGTGCCAGCATCCGTACGGAAGGGGGCGCGGAGAACACTGAAGCTTTCTTT.

This chain uses TRBV5-6 with TRBJ1-2, with 9 bases that match TRBD1. The J segment lost 4 bases and the V segment lost 4 bases, leaving 11 bases of the junction unmatched. Germline CDR1 reads SGHDT; CDR2 reads YYEEEE. The CDR3 has 16 amino acids. The CDR3 DNA reads TGTGCCAGCAGCCTTCGGGGGACAGGGATCGGCTATGGCTACACCTTC. It encodes CASSLRGTGIGYGYTF.

A few counts support this clone. The rearrangement joins TRBV6-1 to TRBJ2-3, with 11 bases lining up with TRBD2. Germline assignment: CDR1 MNHNS and CDR2 SASEGT. The CDR3 runs 15 residues. V trimming: 4 bases; J trimming: 6 bases; junction bases outside the gene matches: 6. CDR3 in DNA: TGTGCCAGCAGTGCTACTACTAGCGGGAGTGATACGCAGTATTTT. This gives the protein CASSATTSGSDTQYF.

J is TRBJ1-1 and V is TRBV7-2; D perhaps matches TRBD1 (5 bases). This CDR3 comprises 15 residues. V was shortened by 7 bases and J by 0 bases, with 15 bases between the two germline ends. Germline values: CDR1 SGHTA, CDR2 FQGNSA. CDR3 sequence: CASKLRAGMNTEAFF. CDR3 coding DNA: TGTGCCAGCAAACTAAGAGCAGGGATGAACACTGAAGCTTTCTTT.

The table lists this clone with a few counts. This chain joins TRBV2 and TRBJ2-7; TRBD1 might be the D (5 bases). CDR3 length: 15 amino acids. Germline V gene sequence: CDR1 SNHLY, CDR2 FYNNEI. Between the trimmed V and J ends, which lost 1 base and 0 bases, there was a span of 10 bases. The chain's CDR3 is CASSEVAGSSYEQYF. For the CDR3, the DNA is TGTGCCAGCAGTGAAGTGGCAGGGTCCTCCTACGAGCAGTACTTC.

This clone was counted a few times. V and J are TRBV30 and TRBJ1-5, with D perhaps matching TRBD1 (6 bases). Germline V gives CDR1 GTSNPN, CDR2 SVGIG (reference sequence). Trimming stripped 2 bases from V and 6 bases from J, with 17 bases between. The CDR3 runs to 15 residues. CDR3 residues: CAWSHPPGAVQPQHF. The DNA of the CDR3 is TGTGCCTGGAGTCATCCTCCAGGGGCTGTTCAGCCCCAGCATTTT.

This clone has more than one count but fewer than ten. This chain joins TRBV7-9 and TRBJ2-7, with 9 bases aligning to TRBD1. CDR3 size: 15 residues. The V and J ends lost 5 bases and 4 bases, in that order; junction bases with no gene match: 9. Germline-derived CDR1 and CDR2 are SEHNR and FQNEAQ (reference sequence). CDR3 sequence (DNA): TGTGCCAGCAGCCTCTCCGGGACAGGGTATTACGAGCAGTACTTC. Protein sequence: CASSLSGTGYYEQYF.

The sample holds a few counts of this clone. CDR3 nucleotides: TGTGCCAGCTCCCGCCGCAGCGCGAACACCGGGGAGCTGTTTTTT. It encodes CASSRRSANTGELFF. The chain couples TRBV18 to TRBJ2-2, with D unclear. CDR1 KGHSH and CDR2 LQKENI come from the germline V gene. The V end lost 6 bases, the J end lost 0 bases, and 11 bases lay between the germline ends. The CDR3 totals 15 residues.

There are a few counts of this clone. DNA for the CDR3: TGTGCCAGCAGCAACCGGGACACCTACAATGAGCAGTTCTTC. This codes for CASSNRDTYNEQFF. V is TRBV14 and J is TRBJ2-1, with D tentatively TRBD1 (6 bases). The CDR3 length is 14 residues. Germline assignment: CDR1 SGHDN and CDR2 FVKESK. V lost 5 bases and J 2 bases, leaving 10 bases between the germline ends.

There are a few counts of this clone. The genes are TRBV5-1 and TRBJ2-1, with 9 bases fitting TRBD2. CDR3 length equals 15 residues. Trimming removed 2 bases from V and 7 bases from J; junction bases left unmatched: 7. Germline V lookup: CDR1 SGHRS, CDR2 YFSETQ. The CDR3 DNA reads TGCGCCAGCAGCTTAGGGGCGGGAGGGCGAAATGAGCAGTTCTTC. Protein sequence: CASSLGAGGRNEQFF.

This clone came up a few times. J is TRBJ2-3 and V is TRBV5-1, with no clear D. Germline-derived CDR1 and CDR2 are SGHRS and YFSETQ. The CDR3 sequence is 16 residues long. Trimming removed 0 bases at V and 0 bases at J, with 11 bases between. The CDR3 region has the DNA TGCGCCAGCAGCTTGGGCCTAGAGGAAAGCACAGATACGCAGTATTTT. This codes for CASSLGLEESTDTQYF. Combining the CDR3 with reference TRBV5-1 and TRBJ2-3 gives the whole variable domain KAGVTQTPRYLIKTRGQQVTLSCSPISGHRSVSWYQQTPGQGLQFLFEYFSETQRNKGNFPGRFSGRQFSNSRSEMNVSTLELGDSALYLCASSLGLEESTDTQYFGPGTRLTVL.

There are a few counts of this clone. The rearrangement uses TRBV5-4 and TRBJ2-7; TRBD1 matches at 7 bases. Germline CDR1 is SGHNT and CDR2 is YYREEE (reference sequence). Germline trimming cut 4 bases from V and 3 bases from J; bases unmatched to any gene: 7. The CDR3 length is 14 residues. The CDR3 coding sequence is TGTGCCAGCAGCACCGGACAGGACAACTACGAGCAGTACTTC. Translation gives CASSTGQDNYEQYF.

V gene TRBV30 combines with J gene TRBJ2-5, with 8 bases identical to TRBD1. The germline V gene encodes CDR1 GTSNPN and CDR2 SVGIG (reference sequence). V trimming: 3 bases; J trimming: 4 bases; junction bases outside the gene matches: 10. CDR3 length equals 15 residues. In DNA, the CDR3 is TGTGCCTGGAGCCGTAGGCAGGGGGCTGGAGAGACCCAGTACTTC. Translated, it gives CAWSRRQGAGETQYF.

In this sample, this clone turned up a few times. Other DNA sequences of this sample code for an identical CDR3. The CDR3 region is CASSRGGTEAFF. DNA of the CDR3: TGTGCCAGCAGCCGAGGGGGCACTGAAGCTTTCTTT. This rearrangement joins TRBV28 to TRBJ1-1; perhaps TRBD1 as D (6 bases). The germline V gene has CDR1 MDHEN and CDR2 SYDVKM. V lost 6 bases to trimming and J lost 4 bases, with 9 bases between them. The CDR3 is 12 residues long.

For the CDR3, the DNA is TGTGCCACCAGCAGAGATCAGAACAGAGAAGAGACCCAGTACTTC. Translation: CATSRDQNREETQYF. The chain couples TRBV15 to TRBJ2-5; D is ambiguous. V lost 0 bases and J 3 bases, leaving 11 bases between the germline ends. In germline, CDR1 is LNHNV, CDR2 YYDKDF (reference sequence). The CDR3 consists of 15 residues. Using reference TRBV15 and TRBJ2-5 for the parts outside the CDR3, the full variable domain is DAMVIQNPRYQVTQFGKPVTLSCSQTLNHNVMYWYQQKSSQAPKLLFHYYDKDFNNEADTPDNFQSRRPNTSFCFLDIRSPGLGDTAMYLCATSRDQNREETQYFGPGTRLLVL.

CDR3: CASSQTGTTFTNEKLFF. In DNA form, the CDR3 reads TGTGCCAGCAGCCAGACCGGGACAACTTTTACTAATGAAAAACTGTTTTTT. The V gene is TRBV4-2, the J gene TRBJ1-4; a weak D match, TRBD1 (6 bases). Germline V CDR1 and CDR2: LGHNA, YNFKEQ. The CDR3 contains 17 residues. The ends were cut back, 3 bases at V and 2 bases at J, with 16 bases in the middle.

This chain links TRBV18 with TRBJ2-7; unclear D gene. Trimming pared 3 bases from V and 5 bases from J, leaving 14 bases between. CDR1 and CDR2 from the germline V gene are KGHSH and LQKENI. This CDR3 contains 14 residues. The CDR3 nucleotides read TGTGCCAGCTCACCCTATCAACTAAGCGACGAGCAGTACTTC. This sequence encodes CASSPYQLSDEQYF.

There are a few counts of this clone. The V call is TRBV4-1, the J call TRBJ1-5; 11 positions agree with TRBD1. This CDR3 has 15 residues. Germline V gene lookup returns CDR1 MGHRA and CDR2 YSYEKL. V was clipped by 3 bases and J by 5 bases; unmatched bases: 3. The CDR3, as DNA: TGCGCCAGCAGCCAGAGGACAGGGGGCGATCAGCCCCAGCATTTT. It codes for CASSQRTGGDQPQHF.

This CDR3 is CASSAGDTQYF. The CDR3 DNA reads TGTGCCAGTAGTGCGGGAGATACGCAGTATTTT. The chain is built from TRBV19 and TRBJ2-3; tentatively, D is TRBD2 (5 bases). Germline CDR1 and CDR2: LNHDA and SQIVND (reference sequence). CDR3 size: 11 residues. Trimming took off 5 bases at V and 5 bases at J, with 5 bases between the two ends.

This clone appeared a few times. The genes are TRBV30 and TRBJ2-3, with TRBD2 matching over 7 bases. Germline-derived CDR1 and CDR2 are GTSNPN and SVGIG (reference sequence). The V and J ends lost 4 bases and 1 base, in that order; junction bases with no gene match: 8. This CDR3 region has 15 residues. The CDR3 DNA follows: TGTGCCTGGAACTGGGGGAGCGGGGGCACAGATACGCAGTATTTT. It yields the protein CAWNWGSGGTDTQYF.

The V and J genes are TRBV10-2 and TRBJ1-2, with D unclear. Trimming took off 6 bases at V and 8 bases at J, with 13 bases between the two ends. Germline lookup yields CDR1 WSHSY and CDR2 SAAADI. The CDR3 spans 12 residues. CDR3 DNA sequence: TGCGCCAGCAGGGACTCCCTCGGGGGCTACACCTTC. Translating it yields CASRDSLGGYTF.

V is TRBV6-4 and J is TRBJ2-1; TRBD2 aligns across 11 bases. Trimming removed 4 bases from V and 7 bases from J; junction bases left unmatched: 6. The V gene's germline CDR1 is MRHNA and CDR2 SNTAGT. CDR3 length: 15 residues. In DNA form, the CDR3 reads TGTGCCAGCAGTGGTCCGACTAGCGGGAAGAATGAGCAGTTCTTC. Protein product: CASSGPTSGKNEQFF.

This clone showed up just a few times. The chain is built from TRBV11-1 and TRBJ1-1; 9 bases agree with TRBD1. Trimming removed 5 bases from V and 4 bases from J; junction bases left unmatched: 8. The germline V gene encodes CDR1 SGHAT and CDR2 FQDESV (reference sequence). The CDR3 sequence is 15 residues long. The DNA of the CDR3 is TGTGCCAGCAGCCGAAAGGGACAGGGCGGCACTGAAGCTTTCTTT. This codes for CASSRKGQGGTEAFF.

This clone was detected a few times. This chain's CDR3 is CASSPGGVSVEETQYF. CDR3 DNA sequence: TGCGCCAGCAGCCCCGGTGGTGTTAGCGTAGAAGAGACCCAGTACTTC. The chain has TRBV5-1 and TRBJ2-5; perhaps TRBD2 as D (5 bases). V lost 4 bases, J lost 3 bases, and 19 bases lay in between. The CDR3 length is 16 residues. Germline V gene sequence: CDR1 SGHRS, CDR2 YFSETQ. Using reference TRBV5-1 and TRBJ2-5 for the parts outside the CDR3, the full variable domain is KAGVTQTPRYLIKTRGQQVTLSCSPISGHRSVSWYQQTPGQGLQFLFEYFSETQRNKGNFPGRFSGRQFSNSRSEMNVSTLELGDSALYLCASSPGGVSVEETQYFGPGTRLLVL.

This clone appeared a few times. This chain connects TRBV5-4 to TRBJ2-2, with 9 nucleotides matching TRBD1. Germline-derived CDR1 and CDR2 are SGHNT and YYREEE (reference sequence). CDR3 length: 15 residues. Trimming removed 3 bases from V and 2 bases from J; junction bases left unmatched: 2. The CDR3 DNA follows: TGTGCCAGCAGCTGGGGACAGGGAAACACCGGGGAGCTGTTTTTT. It is translated as CASSWGQGNTGELFF.

The genes are TRBV25-1 and TRBJ2-5; D perhaps matches TRBD2 (5 bases). V was shortened by 7 bases and J by 4 bases, with 10 bases between the two germline ends. This CDR3 spans 12 amino acids. Germline CDR1 MGHDK, CDR2 SYGVNS. CDR3 bases: TGTGCCAGCACTGCCCGGGGAGAGACCCAGTACTTC. As protein: CASTARGETQYF. Full variable domain (outside the CDR3, taken from reference TRBV25-1 and TRBJ2-5): EADIYQTPRYLVIGTGKKITLECSQTMGHDKMYWYQQDPGMELHLIHYSYGVNSTEKGDLSSESTVSRIRTEHFPLTLESARPSHTSQYLCASTARGETQYFGPGTRLLVL.

The V and J genes are TRBV7-2 and TRBJ2-5; TRBD1 aligns across 9 bases. Unmatched junction bases numbered 2, after V lost 3 bases and J lost 3 bases. Looked up from germline, CDR1 is SGHTA and CDR2 is FQGNSA. The CDR3 spans 14 residues. The CDR3 reads CASSLDRGEETQYF. The CDR3 coding sequence is TGTGCCAGCAGCTTGGACAGGGGAGAAGAGACCCAGTACTTC.

This clone was seen a handful of times. This chain connects TRBV20-1 to TRBJ2-7, with unresolved D. Between the trimmed V and J ends, which lost 3 bases and 5 bases, there was a span of 8 bases. Germline values: CDR1 DFQATT, CDR2 SNEGSKA (reference sequence). The CDR3 sequence is 11 residues long. In DNA, the CDR3 is TGCAGTGCTAGGGGCCCCGACGAGCAGTACTTC. Protein product: CSARGPDEQYF.

This clone has more than one count but fewer than ten. The chain employs TRBV25-1 and TRBJ2-5, with 11 bases matching TRBD2. Germline assignment: CDR1 MGHDK and CDR2 SYGVNS. The V segment lost 3 bases and the J segment 4 bases; nucleotides outside the gene matches: 1. The CDR3 is 14 residues long. CDR3 sequence: CASSDGLAGETQYF. As DNA, the CDR3 is TGTGCCAGCAGTGATGGACTAGCGGGAGAGACCCAGTACTTC. The full variable domain, in which reference TRBV25-1 and TRBJ2-5 provide the parts outside the CDR3, is EADIYQTPRYLVIGTGKKITLECSQTMGHDKMYWYQQDPGMELHLIHYSYGVNSTEKGDLSSESTVSRIRTEHFPLTLESARPSHTSQYLCASSDGLAGETQYFGPGTRLLVL.